The 24 T cell receptor beta chains presented below share a single source sample, sequenced in a study of T-cell reconstitution after alpha-beta-depleted transplantation in children. Unique molecular identifiers were used to barcode this TCRbeta library. TCRdb recomputed calls from the PCR reads with MiXCR, one row per CDR3 protein. The table includes about 980,000 distinct CDR3 sequences, roughly 29% detected once. Here the sequenced sample was PBMCs, mostly from graft donor cells, taken 360 days after TCRalphabeta/CD19-depleted stem cell transplant. The receptors stem from a boy under three years old who had a stem cell transplant for SCID, so the T cells may come from the graft donor.

This clonotype was seen a few times. The chain employs TRBV9 and TRBJ2-7, with 9 nucleotides matching TRBD1. The germline V gene encodes CDR1 SGDLS and CDR2 YYNGEE. Germline trimming cut 2 bases from V and 5 bases from J; bases unmatched to any gene: 5. CDR3 size: 14 residues. CDR3 region: CASSVRDRDHEQYF. In DNA form, the CDR3 reads TGTGCCAGCAGCGTCCGGGACAGGGACCACGAGCAGTACTTC.

The V and J genes are TRBV4-1 and TRBJ1-1, with D hard to call. The CDR3 consists of 14 residues. Germline CDR1 is MGHRA and CDR2 is YSYEKL. Between the trimmed V and J ends, which lost 0 bases and 2 bases, there was a span of 7 bases. The CDR3 DNA reads TGCGCCAGCAGCCAAGAAGAAATCAACACTGAAGCTTTCTTT. It codes for CASSQEEINTEAFF.

V is TRBV5-6 and J is TRBJ2-7; TRBD1 might be the D (6 bases). The CDR3 is 15 residues long. Germline values: CDR1 SGHDT, CDR2 YYEEEE. V was cut by 3 bases and J by 5 bases, with 18 bases left in between. Here the CDR3 DNA reads TGTGCCAGCAGCTCCTACTACAGGGACCATAACGAGCAGTACTTC. Protein product: CASSSYYRDHNEQYF.

This clonotype was picked up a small number of times. The chain uses TRBV2 and TRBJ2-1; 9 bases map to TRBD2. Germline V gives CDR1 SNHLY, CDR2 FYNNEI. Trimming cost V 2 bases and J 7 bases; bases outside gene matches: 9. The length of the CDR3 is 16 residues. CDR3 residues: CASSELAGRRENEQFF. In DNA form, the CDR3 reads TGTGCCAGCAGTGAACTAGCGGGGCGACGGGAAAATGAGCAGTTCTTC.

The CDR3 is CASSLADRGLNTGELFF. In DNA form, the CDR3 reads TGTGCCAGCAGTTTGGCGGACAGGGGCCTTAACACCGGGGAGCTGTTTTTT. The chain links TRBV28 to TRBJ2-2, with 9 bases fitting TRBD1. The V gene end was trimmed by 3 bases and the J gene end by 2 bases; junction bases not matched to a gene: 7. The CDR3 runs to 17 residues. Germline V gene sequence: CDR1 MDHEN, CDR2 SYDVKM.

The chain links TRBV4-2 to TRBJ2-1; 13 bases are shared with TRBD2. Trimming cost V 4 bases and J 0 bases; bases outside gene matches: 12. The germline V gene encodes CDR1 LGHNA and CDR2 YNFKEQ. This CDR3 is 20 amino acids long. Here the CDR3 DNA reads TGTGCCAGCAGCCGCTCCCTGGGGACTAGCGGGGCCACCTCCTACAATGAGCAGTTCTTC. Its protein is CASSRSLGTSGATSYNEQFF.

This sequence joins TRBV20-1 and TRBJ2-7; D is possibly TRBD1 or TRBD2 (6 bases each). CDR1 and CDR2 (germline): DFQATT, SNEGSKA (reference sequence). The CDR3 runs 12 residues. V dropped 6 bases and J dropped 0 bases, with 9 bases sitting between them. The CDR3 loop reads CSARDISYEQYF. The CDR3 coding sequence is TGCAGTGCGCGGGACATCTCCTACGAGCAGTACTTC.

In its sample, this clonotype was seen a few times. The chain couples TRBV20-1 to TRBJ1-5; 7 nucleotides align to TRBD1. The germline V gene encodes CDR1 DFQATT and CDR2 SNEGSKA (reference sequence). Trimming took 2 bases from V and 2 from J; bases not matched to a gene: 6. This CDR3 comprises 15 residues. CDR3 sequence reads: CSARKGATGNQPQHF. The CDR3 DNA follows: TGCAGTGCTAGAAAGGGGGCGACGGGCAATCAGCCCCAGCATTTT.

This chain uses TRBV5-1 with TRBJ1-6, with D perhaps TRBD1 (5 bases). Per germline, CDR1 SGHRS and CDR2 YFSETQ. The CDR3 has 20 residues. V was trimmed by 7 bases and J by 8 bases, leaving 34 bases between them. The CDR3 loop reads CASSEEETSGVWFLDSPLHF. The DNA for the CDR3 is TGCGCCAGCTCTGAGGAAGAGACTTCGGGGGTTTGGTTTTTAGATTCACCCCTCCACTTT.

Only a few counts were recorded for this clonotype. The V call is TRBV28, the J call TRBJ1-1, with D possibly TRBD1 on 5 matching bases. This CDR3 is 14 amino acids long. Trimming took off 2 bases at V and 7 bases at J, with 14 bases between the two ends. Germline loops: CDR1 MDHEN, CDR2 SYDVKM. CDR3 sequence reads: CASSLTPWGVEAFF. CDR3 nucleotide sequence: TGTGCCAGCAGTTTAACCCCTTGGGGGGTTGAAGCTTTCTTT.

The chain links TRBV7-9 to TRBJ2-1; tentative D call: TRBD2 (7 bases). The CDR3 consists of 15 residues. Per germline, CDR1 SEHNR and CDR2 FQNEAQ (reference sequence). V gave up 0 bases and J gave up 6 bases, with 12 bases separating them. The CDR3 reads CASSLAGGAFNEQFF. CDR3 coding DNA: TGTGCCAGCAGCTTAGCGGGGGGGGCTTTCAATGAGCAGTTCTTC.

This clonotype was detected only a few times. The CDR3 here is CASRETGQSTEAFF. The CDR3 DNA is TGTGCCAGCAGAGAGACTGGACAGTCCACTGAAGCTTTCTTT. The rearrangement uses TRBV12-3 or TRBV12-4 and TRBJ1-1; TRBD1 is a possible D gene (6 bases). The CDR3 is 14 residues long. The V end was cut by 6 bases, the J end by 4 bases, with 15 bases between.

This clonotype was recorded a few times. The CDR3 DNA sequence: TGCAGTGGACTAGCCCCTCGTGGAGATACGCAGTATTTT. Its translation is CSGLAPRGDTQYF. The chain uses TRBV20-1 and TRBJ2-3, with 7 bases identical to TRBD2. The CDR3 contains 13 residues. V gave up 7 bases and J gave up 5 bases; unmatched junction bases: 9. Germline V gene lookup returns CDR1 DFQATT and CDR2 SNEGSKA (reference sequence).

This clonotype was found many times. J is TRBJ2-5 and V is TRBV5-1, with D uncertain. The CDR3 runs 14 residues. Germline loops: CDR1 SGHRS, CDR2 YFSETQ. The V gene lost 5 bases and the J gene lost 1 base, with 12 bases spanning the gap. Here the CDR3 DNA reads TGCGCCAGCAGAATTGTCCAAGGCCAAGAGACCCAGTACTTC. Amino acids: CASRIVQGQETQYF.

This clonotype was found many times. This chain links TRBV5-5 with TRBJ2-2; D gene unclear. The CDR3 is 12 amino acids. Germline V CDR1 and CDR2: SGHKS, YYEKEE (reference sequence). V lost 5 bases to trimming and J lost 6 bases, with 8 bases between them. CDR3 nucleotides: TGTGCCAGCAGTCCCTCCCCCGGGGAGCTGTTTTTT. It codes for CASSPSPGELFF.

The rearrangement uses TRBV29-1 and TRBJ2-1, with a weak D call TRBD2 (5 bases). V was clipped by 6 bases and J by 9 bases, with 15 bases between them. Germline CDR1 reads SQVTM; CDR2 reads ANQGSEA. The CDR3 runs to 12 residues. In DNA, the CDR3 is TGCAGCGTCGGAGTCCACAGCGGTGAGCAGTTCTTC. It yields the protein CSVGVHSGEQFF.

V gene TRBV2 combines with J gene TRBJ2-1; D remains ambiguous. The CDR3 is made up of 15 amino acids. Trimming took off 8 bases at V and 4 bases at J, with 18 bases between the two ends. CDR1 and CDR2 (germline): SNHLY, FYNNEI. The CDR3 here is CASGSVRPSYNEQFF. The CDR3 nucleotides read TGTGCCAGCGGGTCGGTCCGCCCCAGTTACAATGAGCAGTTCTTC.

The J gene is TRBJ2-1, the V gene TRBV20-1; 9 bases are a match to TRBD2. J was trimmed by 6 bases and V by 0 bases; bases with no gene match: 6. This CDR3 has 15 amino acids. Germline values: CDR1 DFQATT, CDR2 SNEGSKA (reference sequence). Here the CDR3 reads CSARDQRGAFNEQFF. CDR3 DNA sequence: TGCAGTGCTAGAGACCAGCGGGGGGCCTTCAATGAGCAGTTCTTC.

The chain joins TRBV7-6 to TRBJ2-2; TRBD2 is a possible D gene (7 bases). Germline V lookup: CDR1 SGHVS, CDR2 FNYEAQ. The CDR3 covers 17 residues. V lost 2 bases and J lost 4, with 17 bases in between. For the CDR3, the DNA is TGTGCCAGCAGCTTACCCCCCGCGGGGGCGATCACCGGGGAGCTGTTTTTT. The encoded protein is CASSLPPAGAITGELFF.

Many counts were recorded for this clonotype. The chain has TRBV20-1 and TRBJ2-7; D possibly corresponds to TRBD1 (5 bases). V was shortened by 3 bases and J by 4 bases, with 13 bases between the two germline ends. CDR3 length equals 13 residues. Germline V gene sequence: CDR1 DFQATT, CDR2 SNEGSKA (reference sequence). The DNA of the CDR3 is TGCAGTGCTAGGGACATTAGGGGATACGAGCAGTACTTC. Its protein product is CSARDIRGYEQYF.

This chain joins TRBV11-1 and TRBJ2-5; either TRBD1 or TRBD2 may fit D (7 bases each). Trimming took 4 bases from V and 1 from J, leaving 22 bases between them. Looked up from germline, CDR1 is SGHAT and CDR2 is FQDESV (reference sequence). The CDR3 spans 18 residues. CDR3 nucleotides: TGTGCCAGCAGCTCAACGGCAGGGGGGGTTATGAGCCAAGAGACCCAGTACTTC. Amino acids: CASSSTAGGVMSQETQYF.

The chain uses TRBV7-9 and TRBJ1-5; D is ambiguous. There are 14 residues in the CDR3. V was pared by 5 bases and J by 5 bases, with 13 bases between. Germline loops: CDR1 SEHNR, CDR2 FQNEAQ (reference sequence). CDR3 residues: CASSPDPSDQPQHF. The CDR3 nucleotides read TGTGCCAGCAGCCCCGATCCCAGCGATCAGCCCCAGCATTTT.

The V call is TRBV29-1, the J call TRBJ2-3; TRBD1 is a possible D gene (6 bases). Deletions cut 1 base from V and 4 bases from J, with 18 bases between. Germline assignment: CDR1 SQVTM and CDR2 ANQGSEA. The CDR3 loop spans 16 amino acids. The CDR3 loop is CSVEAGQQGFPDTQYF. The CDR3 DNA reads as TGCAGCGTTGAAGCGGGACAACAGGGTTTCCCAGATACGCAGTATTTT.

This chain uses TRBV7-7 with TRBJ2-7; D is unclear. There are 14 residues in the CDR3. V was clipped by 5 bases and J by 7 bases, with 18 bases between them. Germline CDR1 SSHAT, CDR2 FNYEAQ (reference sequence). The CDR3 DNA reads TGTGCCAGCAGCCTACCCAGGAACTCTAGGGAGCAGTACTTC. Translated: CASSLPRNSREQYF.